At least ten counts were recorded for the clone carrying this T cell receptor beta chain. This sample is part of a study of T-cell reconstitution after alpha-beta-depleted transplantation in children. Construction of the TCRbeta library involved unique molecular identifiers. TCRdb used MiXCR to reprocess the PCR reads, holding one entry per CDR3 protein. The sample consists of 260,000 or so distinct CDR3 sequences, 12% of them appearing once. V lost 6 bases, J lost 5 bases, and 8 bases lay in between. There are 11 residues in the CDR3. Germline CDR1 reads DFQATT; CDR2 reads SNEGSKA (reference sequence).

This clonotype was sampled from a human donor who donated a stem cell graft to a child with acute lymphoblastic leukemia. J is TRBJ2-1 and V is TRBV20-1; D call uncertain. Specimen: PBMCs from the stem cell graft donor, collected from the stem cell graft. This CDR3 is CSARKHNEQFF. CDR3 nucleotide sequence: TGCAGTGCCCGAAAGCACAATGAGCAGTTCTTC.